Sequencing of this T cell receptor beta chain was carried out in a study of T-cell memory formation after mild COVID-19. Study details: TCR clusters were mostly donor specific. Study outcomes and limitations: CD4+ clones that contracted lay mainly in CM and EM; CD8+ ones lay in EMRA.

The authors produced TCR alpha and TCR beta cDNA libraries with sample barcodes and UMIs by 5'RACE using constant-segment primers. One entry per CDR3 protein results from TCRdb running MiXCR on the 5' RACE reads. The sample includes approximately 300,000 distinct CDR3 sequences, roughly 8.2% of them seen just once. The V gene lost 7 bases and the J gene lost 5 bases, with 17 bases spanning the gap. The CDR3 runs 13 residues. Germline V gives CDR1 DFQATT, CDR2 SNEGSKA (reference sequence). With regard to this clonotype: Its antigen is unidentified.

The source material was PBMCs or a T cell subset sorted from them (not recorded which). The chain uses TRBV20-1 and TRBJ2-5; a weak D match, TRBD1 (6 bases). This sequence originates from a man younger than 35 who had mild COVID-19 (a few samples of this study predate the infection). Cell type and time point are not known. The CDR3 protein is CSGSDQGWETQYF. For the CDR3, the DNA is TGCAGTGGGTCGGATCAGGGGTGGGAGACCCAGTACTTC.